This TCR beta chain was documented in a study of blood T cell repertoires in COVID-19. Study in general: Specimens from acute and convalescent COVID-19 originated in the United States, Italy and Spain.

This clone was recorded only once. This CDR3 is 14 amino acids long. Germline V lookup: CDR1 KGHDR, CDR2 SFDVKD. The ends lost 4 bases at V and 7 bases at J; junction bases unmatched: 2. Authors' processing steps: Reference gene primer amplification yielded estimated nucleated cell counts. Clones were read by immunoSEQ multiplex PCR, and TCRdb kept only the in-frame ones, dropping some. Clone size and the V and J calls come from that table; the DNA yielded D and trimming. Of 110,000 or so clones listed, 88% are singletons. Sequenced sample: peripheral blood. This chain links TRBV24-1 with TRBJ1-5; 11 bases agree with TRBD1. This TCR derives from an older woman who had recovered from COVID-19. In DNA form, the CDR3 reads TGTGCCACCAGTGACCGGACAGGGGGCCAGCCCCAGCATTTT. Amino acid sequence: CATSDRTGGQPQHF.